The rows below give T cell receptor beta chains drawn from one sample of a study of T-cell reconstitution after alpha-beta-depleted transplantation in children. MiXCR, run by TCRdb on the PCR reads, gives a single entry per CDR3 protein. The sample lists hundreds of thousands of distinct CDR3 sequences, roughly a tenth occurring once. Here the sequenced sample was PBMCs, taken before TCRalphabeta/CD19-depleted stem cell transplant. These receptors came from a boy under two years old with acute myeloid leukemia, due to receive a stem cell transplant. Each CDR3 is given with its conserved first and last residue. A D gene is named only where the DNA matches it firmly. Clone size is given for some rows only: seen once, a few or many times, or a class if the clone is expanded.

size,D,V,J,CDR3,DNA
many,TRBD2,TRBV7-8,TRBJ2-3,CASNSFPGLAGGRLTDTQYF,TGTGCCAGCAACTCATTCCCGGGACTAGCGGGGGGGCGTTTAACAGATACGCAGTATTTT
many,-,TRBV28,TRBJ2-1,CASSPGLWKIEQFF,TGTGCCAGCAGTCCCGGACTCTGGAAGATCGAGCAGTTCTTC
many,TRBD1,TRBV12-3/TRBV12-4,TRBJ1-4,CASSGQGLGEKLFF,TGTGCCAGCAGTGGACAGGGCCTGGGGGAAAAACTGTTTTTT
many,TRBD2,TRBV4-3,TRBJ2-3,CASRQPEAGAGDTQYF,TGCGCCAGCAGACAGCCAGAAGCGGGAGCCGGAGATACGCAGTATTTT
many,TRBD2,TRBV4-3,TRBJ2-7,CASSQGREIYEQYF,TGCGCCAGCAGCCAAGGGCGGGAGATCTACGAGCAGTACTTC
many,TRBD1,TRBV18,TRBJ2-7,CASSPRQGGEQYF,TGTGCCAGCTCACCCCGACAGGGGGGAGAGCAGTACTTC
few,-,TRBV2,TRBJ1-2,CASWSGSNYGYTF,TGTGCCAGTTGGTCAGGGAGTAACTATGGCTACACCTTC
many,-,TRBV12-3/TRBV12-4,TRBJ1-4,CASSGRASEEEKLFF,TGTGCCAGCAGTGGACGGGCCAGTGAGGAGGAAAAACTGTTTTTT
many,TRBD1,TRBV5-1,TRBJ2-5,CASSPTGGQRPQYF,TGCGCCAGCAGCCCGACAGGGGGCCAGAGACCCCAGTACTTC
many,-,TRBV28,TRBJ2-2,CASSPTGTVTGELFF,TGTGCCAGCAGTCCAACCGGGACGGTTACCGGGGAGCTGTTTTTT
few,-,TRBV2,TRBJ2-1,CASRTRYNEQFF,TGTGCCAGCAGAACACGGTACAATGAGCAGTTCTTC
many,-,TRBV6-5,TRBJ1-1,CASSYSRWGPLVTEAFF,TGTGCCAGCAGTTACTCGAGATGGGGGCCTTTGGTTACTGAAGCTTTCTTT
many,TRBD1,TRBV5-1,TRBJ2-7,CASSQTTGAHYEQYF,TGCGCCAGCAGCCAGACGACAGGGGCCCACTACGAGCAGTACTTC
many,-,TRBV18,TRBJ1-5,CASSIQGGGGNQPQHF,TGTGCCAGCTCAATACAAGGGGGAGGGGGCAATCAGCCCCAGCATTTT
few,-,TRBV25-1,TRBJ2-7,CASGGNEQYF,TGTGCCAGCGGAGGAAACGAGCAGTACTTC
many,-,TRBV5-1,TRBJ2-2,CASSLDGGPGELFF,TGCGCCAGCAGCTTGGACGGGGGGCCCGGGGAGCTGTTTTTT
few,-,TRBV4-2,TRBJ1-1,CASSPAEGGTEAFF,TGTGCCAGCAGCCCCGCGGAGGGGGGGACTGAAGCTTTCTTT
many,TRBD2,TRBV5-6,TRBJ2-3,CASSLVSGGPTDTQYF,TGTGCCAGCAGCTTGGTTAGCGGGGGGCCCACAGATACGCAGTATTTT
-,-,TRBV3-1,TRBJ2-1,CASSQLALNEQFF,TGTGCCAGCAGCCAACTAGCATTAAATGAGCAGTTCTTC
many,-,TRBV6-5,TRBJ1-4,CASSLLYNGAREKLFF,TGTGCCAGCAGTCTACTCTACAATGGGGCGCGCGAAAAACTGTTTTTT
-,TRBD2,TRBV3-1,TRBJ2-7,CASSPWGLYEQYF,TGTGCCAGCAGCCCCTGGGGACTATACGAGCAGTACTTC
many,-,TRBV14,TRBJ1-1,CASSQERVGEAFF,TGTGCCAGCAGCCAAGAACGGGTGGGTGAAGCTTTCTTT
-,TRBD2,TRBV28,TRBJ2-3,CASSLGTSEWYTQYF,TGTGCCAGCAGTTTAGGGACTAGCGAATGGTATACGCAGTATTTT
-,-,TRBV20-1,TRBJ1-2,CSAIPTGFSIGYTF,TGCAGTGCGATCCCGACAGGATTTTCTATCGGCTACACCTTC
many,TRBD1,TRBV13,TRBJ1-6,CASSLNRGNSPLHF,TGTGCCAGCAGCTTGAACAGGGGAAATTCACCCCTCCACTTT
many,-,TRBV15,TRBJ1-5,CATSSTGGRNQPQHF,TGTGCCACCAGCAGTACAGGAGGGCGCAATCAGCCCCAGCATTTT
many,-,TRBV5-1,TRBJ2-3,CASSFTFGDTQYF,TGCGCCAGCAGCTTCACCTTTGGCGATACGCAGTATTTT
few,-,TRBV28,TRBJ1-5,CASSFFSGSNQPQHF,TGTGCCAGCAGTTTTTTTTCGGGGAGCAATCAGCCCCAGCATTTT
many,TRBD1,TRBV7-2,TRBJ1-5,CASSVGQGAYQPQHF,TGTGCCAGCAGCGTGGGACAGGGCGCATACCAGCCCCAGCATTTT
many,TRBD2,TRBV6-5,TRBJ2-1,CASSYGGAYNEQFF,TGTGCCAGCAGTTACGGGGGGGCCTACAATGAGCAGTTCTTC
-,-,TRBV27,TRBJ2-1,CASSSTPDRYLYNEQFF,TGTGCCAGCAGCTCTACACCGGACAGATATTTGTACAATGAGCAGTTCTTC
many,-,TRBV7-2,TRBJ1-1,CASSSLLTEAFF,TGTGCCAGCAGCTCCCTGTTGACTGAAGCTTTCTTT
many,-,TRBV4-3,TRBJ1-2,CASSQVGAGRVYGYTF,TGCGCCAGCAGCCAAGTTGGCGCAGGGAGAGTCTATGGCTACACCTTC
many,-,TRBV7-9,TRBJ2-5,CASSLRGTTETQYF,TGTGCCAGCAGCCTCAGAGGGACGACGGAGACCCAGTACTTC
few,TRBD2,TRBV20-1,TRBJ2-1,CSAIYSEGGSFYNEQFF,TGCAGTGCTATCTACTCAGAGGGCGGGAGCTTTTACAATGAGCAGTTCTTC
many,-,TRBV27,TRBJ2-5,CASSPLGSGETQYF,TGTGCCAGCAGCCCTCTAGGGAGTGGAGAGACCCAGTACTTC
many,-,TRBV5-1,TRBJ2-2,CASIERTGELFF,TGCGCCAGCATTGAACGTACCGGGGAGCTGTTTTTT
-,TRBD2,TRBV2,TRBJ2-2,CAISSRGTSGGAEVGELFF,TGTGCCATCAGTTCCCGAGGGACTAGCGGGGGGGCCGAGGTCGGGGAGCTGTTTTTT
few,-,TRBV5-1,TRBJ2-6,CASSLGGTDGANVLTF,TGCGCCAGCAGCCTAGGGGGAACTGACGGGGCCAACGTCCTGACTTTC
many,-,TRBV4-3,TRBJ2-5,CASSPRSSGGETQYF,TGCGCCAGCAGCCCCAGGAGCTCTGGGGGAGAGACCCAGTACTTC
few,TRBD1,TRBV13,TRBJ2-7,CASSEGGQGEDEQYF,TGTGCCAGCAGCGAGGGGGGACAGGGAGAAGACGAGCAGTACTTC
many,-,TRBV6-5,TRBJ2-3,CASSSNRRRTDTQYF,TGTGCCAGCAGTTCCAACAGGAGGAGGACAGATACGCAGTATTTT
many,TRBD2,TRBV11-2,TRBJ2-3,CASRIVEPGLAADTQYF,TGTGCCAGCAGAATAGTTGAACCGGGACTAGCGGCAGATACGCAGTATTTT
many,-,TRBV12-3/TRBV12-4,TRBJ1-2,CASHQVRYGYTF,TGTGCCAGCCATCAGGTCCGCTATGGCTACACCTTC
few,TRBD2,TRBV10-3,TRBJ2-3,CAISSGRVEGDTQYF,TGTGCCATCAGTAGCGGGAGAGTGGAAGGAGATACGCAGTATTTT
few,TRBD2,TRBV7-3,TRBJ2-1,CASSLRASGGASSYNEQFF,TGTGCCAGCAGCTTAAGGGCTAGCGGGGGGGCCAGCTCCTACAATGAGCAGTTCTTC
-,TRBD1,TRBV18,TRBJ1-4,CASSPRTGGPEKLFF,TGTGCCAGCTCACCTCGGACAGGGGGCCCTGAAAAACTGTTTTTT
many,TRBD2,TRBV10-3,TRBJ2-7,CAISETSGMSEQYF,TGTGCCATCAGTGAGACTAGCGGGATGAGTGAGCAGTACTTC
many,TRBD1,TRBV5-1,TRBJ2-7,CASSFQGAAYEQYF,TGCGCCAGCAGCTTCCAGGGGGCGGCCTACGAGCAGTACTTC
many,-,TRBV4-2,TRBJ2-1,CASSQVGGNNEQFF,TGTGCCAGCAGCCAAGTAGGAGGTAACAATGAGCAGTTCTTC
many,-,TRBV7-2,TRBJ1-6,CASSLGIHNSPLHF,TGTGCCAGCAGCTTAGGGATACATAATTCACCCCTCCACTTT
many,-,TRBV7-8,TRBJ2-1,CASSLARMGENEQFF,TGTGCCAGCAGCTTAGCCCGGATGGGGGAGAATGAGCAGTTCTTC
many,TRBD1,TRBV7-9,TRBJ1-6,CASSLEGTGDPRSPLHF,TGTGCCAGCAGCTTAGAGGGGACAGGGGACCCTCGATCACCCCTCCACTTT
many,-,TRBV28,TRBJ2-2,CASSYRGGGGELFF,TGTGCCAGCAGCTACAGGGGGGGAGGCGGGGAGCTGTTTTTT